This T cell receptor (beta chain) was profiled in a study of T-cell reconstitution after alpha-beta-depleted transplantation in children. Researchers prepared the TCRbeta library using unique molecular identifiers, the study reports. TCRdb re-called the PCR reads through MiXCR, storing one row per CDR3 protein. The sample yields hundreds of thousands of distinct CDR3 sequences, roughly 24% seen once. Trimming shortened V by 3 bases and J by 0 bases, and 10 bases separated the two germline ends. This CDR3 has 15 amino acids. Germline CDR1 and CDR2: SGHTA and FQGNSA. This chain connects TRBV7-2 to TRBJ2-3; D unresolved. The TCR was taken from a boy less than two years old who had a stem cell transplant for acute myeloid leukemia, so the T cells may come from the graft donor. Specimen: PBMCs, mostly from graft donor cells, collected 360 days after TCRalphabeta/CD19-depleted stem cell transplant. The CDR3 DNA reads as TGTGCCAGCAGCTTCTCCCTCGCTAGCACAGATACGCAGTATTTT. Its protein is CASSFSLASTDTQYF.